Included here is one TCR beta chain sequence, with context. Its cognate antigen is unknown. This sample was included in a study of cytomegalovirus exposure and HLA in healthy donors. Study observations and caveats: It was likely that a cluster of highly shared sequence variants was a sequencing artifact.

Primers: 60 Vbeta forward and 13 Jbeta reverse. The data were produced by immunoSEQ multiplex PCR, yet TCRdb's version contains in-frame clones alone and is incomplete. The sample contains about 100,000 clones, 60% to 80% of which appear only once. V gave up 5 bases and J gave up 2 bases; unmatched junction bases: 12. There are 17 residues in the CDR3. From germline, CDR1 is KGHSH and CDR2 LQKENI. This sequence was found in a woman aged 18-29 years in good health and CMV-seropositive. The material sequenced was PBMCs. This chain uses TRBV18 with TRBJ2-1; TRBD1 aligns across 7 bases. Here the CDR3 reads CASSGTGVPVPYNEQFF. CDR3 DNA sequence: TGTGCCAGCTCAGGCACAGGGGTCCCCGTCCCCTACAATGAGCAGTTCTTC.